The entry below gives a single T cell receptor beta chain sequence along with its context. Co-extraction yielded RNA and DNA from approximately 20-30 mg of unsorted bulk tissue. Total RNA (roughly 0.45 ug) served as template for TCR beta cDNA synthesis primed by a constant-region primer. Three nested multiplex PCR rounds, a slightly modified ARM-PCR method, built the TCR beta libraries. Two initial PCR rounds of around 9 cycles each paired TRBV1-TRBV30 forward primers with a C-beta reverse primer. MiXCR, applied by TCRdb to the multiplex PCR reads, yields one record per CDR3 protein. Of around 70,000 distinct CDR3 sequences listed, roughly three quarters are singletons. This sample was taken from a study of tumor-infiltrating lymphocytes in primary liver carcinoma. On the study more broadly: The yield of productive TCRbeta reads per sample was roughly 3.65 to 7.5 million and was similar across tissue types.

Germline-derived CDR1 and CDR2 are LNHNV and YYDKDF (reference sequence). The CDR3 length is 15 residues. V dropped 4 bases and J dropped 5; count of bases not matched to a gene: 8. The J gene is TRBJ2-3, the V gene TRBV15, with TRBD1 identical over 8 bases. The sequencing sample was made of liver tumor tissue from sampling region 4. Sample subset: tumor region T4, right-lateral pole. The receptor was derived from a man aged 40-55 years with primary liver carcinoma and hepatitis B virus infection. The CDR3 is CATSKDRGRGDTQYF. Written as DNA, the CDR3 is TGTGCCACCAGCAAAGACAGGGGAAGGGGAGATACGCAGTATTTT.